Following are 11 T cell receptor beta chains from one sample sequenced in a study of PD-L1 blockade in urothelial cancer. Repertoires were generated with immunoSEQ multiplex PCR, while TCRdb's copy carries only in-frame clones and drops some. The sample yields 55,000 to 80,000 clones, 86% seen once. Time point reported: pretreatment peripheral blood. This specimen consisted of PBMCs, obtained around atezolizumab (anti-PD-L1) treatment. The receptors stem from a man between 60 and 70 years old with urothelial cancer.

The chain combines TRBV28 with TRBJ2-5; TRBD2 is a possible D gene (6 bases). Trimming took off 6 bases at V and 1 base at J, with 18 bases between the two ends. This CDR3 is built from 16 residues. Germline CDR1 reads MDHEN; CDR2 reads SYDVKM. The CDR3 is CASRYAGTPTQETQYF. The DNA of the CDR3 is TGTGCCAGCAGATATGCCGGGACTCCCACCCAAGAGACCCAGTACTTC.

The V gene is TRBV7-2, the J gene TRBJ2-7; 7 bases fit TRBD2. The V gene end was trimmed by 6 bases and the J gene end by 4 bases; junction bases not matched to a gene: 9. The germline CDR1 and CDR2 sequences are SGHTA and FQGNSA. This CDR3 has 14 residues. The CDR3 here is CASSPRASGYEQYF. The CDR3, as DNA: TGTGCCAGCAGTCCAAGGGCTAGCGGATACGAGCAGTACTTC.

The chain couples TRBV11-3 to TRBJ1-1; 9 bases fit TRBD1. J gave up 1 base and V 0 bases, and 0 bases lay outside the gene matches. Germline CDR1 is SGHNT and CDR2 is YENEEA. The CDR3 length is 15 residues. The CDR3 sequence: CASSLEGQGNTEAFF. CDR3 nucleotide sequence: TGTGCCAGCAGCTTAGAGGGACAGGGGAACACTGAAGCTTTCTTT.

The chain combines TRBV4-1 with TRBJ1-1, with 8 bases fitting TRBD1. There are 15 residues in the CDR3. The V and J ends lost 1 base and 2 bases, in that order; junction bases with no gene match: 3. Germline CDR1 MGHRA, CDR2 YSYEKL. CDR3 region: CASSQGRGRNTEAFF. The DNA of the CDR3 is TGCGCCAGCAGCCAAGGCAGGGGGCGAAACACTGAAGCTTTCTTT.

The chain links TRBV30 to TRBJ2-7, with D hard to call. CDR1 and CDR2 from the germline V gene are GTSNPN and SVGIG (reference sequence). The V end was cut by 0 bases, the J end by 2 bases, with 5 bases between. The CDR3 is 12 residues long. The CDR3 coding sequence is TGTGCCTGGAGTGTTTTAGCCTACGAGCAGTACTTC. This sequence encodes CAWSVLAYEQYF.

The rearrangement links TRBV18 to TRBJ2-6; TRBD2 is a possible D gene (5 bases). The CDR3 totals 15 residues. CDR1 is KGHSH and CDR2 is LQKENI in the germline V gene. Between the trimmed V and J ends, which lost 3 bases and 0 bases, there was a span of 6 bases. The CDR3 nucleotides are TGTGCCAGCTCACCTGGACTCTCTGGGGCCAACGTCCTGACTTTC. Residues: CASSPGLSGANVLTF.

The CDR3 loop reads CASGQTNQPQHF. The CDR3 region has the DNA TGTGCCAGTGGACAGACTAATCAGCCCCAGCATTTT. This chain joins TRBV19 and TRBJ1-5, with D possibly TRBD1 on 6 matching bases. V was cut by 8 bases and J by 4 bases, with 9 bases left in between. The germline V gene has CDR1 LNHDA and CDR2 SQIVND (reference sequence). This CDR3 region has 12 residues. Filled out from reference TRBV19 and TRBJ1-5, the complete variable domain reads DGGITQSPKYLFRKEGQNVTLSCEQNLNHDAMYWYRQDPGQGLRLIYYSQIVNDFQKGDIAEGYSVSREKKESFPLTVTSAQKNPTAFYLCASGQTNQPQHFGDGTRLSIL.

This chain uses TRBV29-1 with TRBJ1-1, with a tentative D call TRBD1 (5 bases). Germline CDR1 is SQVTM and CDR2 is ANQGSEA. V shed 6 bases and J shed 0 bases, with 14 bases lying between them. This CDR3 has 14 amino acids. CDR3 protein: CSVVPGLLNTEAFF. For the CDR3, the DNA is TGCAGCGTAGTCCCGGGACTGTTGAACACTGAAGCTTTCTTT.

This clone was detected only once. This chain connects TRBV6-5 to TRBJ1-2; maybe TRBD1 (5 bases). The ends were cut back, 0 bases at V and 5 bases at J, with 10 bases in the middle. The CDR3 covers 14 residues. Germline V gene sequence: CDR1 MNHEY, CDR2 SVGAGI. The CDR3 coding sequence is TGTGCCAGCAGTTACTCGGGGGGAGGGTATGGCTACACCTTC. It is translated as CASSYSGGGYGYTF.

This sequence joins TRBV6-1 and TRBJ1-2, with 11 nucleotides matching TRBD1. The ends lost 6 bases at V and 7 bases at J; junction bases unmatched: 4. Germline V lookup: CDR1 MNHNS, CDR2 SASEGT. The CDR3 is 13 residues long. The CDR3 loop is CASSRTGGGGYTF. For the CDR3, the DNA is TGTGCCAGCAGCCGGACAGGGGGCGGTGGCTACACCTTC.

This chain uses TRBV7-2 with TRBJ2-3; TRBD2 matches 15 bases. The CDR3 spans 16 residues. V was clipped by 4 bases and J by 8 bases; unmatched bases: 7. CDR1 is SGHTA, CDR2 FQGNSA, per germline. CDR3 sequence (DNA): TGTGCCAGCAGCTCCGGACTAGCGGGGGGGGAGGGTACGCAGTATTTT. This sequence encodes CASSSGLAGGEGTQYF.